The rows below give T cell receptor beta chains drawn from one sample of a study of T cell responses to AZD1222 COVID-19 vaccine. TCRdb keeps only in-frame clones here, not all; method: immunoSEQ multiplex PCR. The sample includes 110,000 to 150,000 clones, roughly nine tenths of them seen just once. Sequencing used peripheral blood, obtained on day 0 of AZD1222 vaccination. The receptors stem from an adult in good health. Both conserved end residues are part of each CDR3. Each record gives: clone size, D gene, V gene, J gene, CDR3 DNA, CDR3 protein. D genes are given only for firm matches. Expanded clones get a size class; other rows say once, few or many, or leave the size out.

clone size: .
D gene: TRBD1
V gene: TRBV27
J gene: TRBJ1-6
CDR3 DNA: TGTGCCAGCAGTTCAGGGACAGGGGATAATTCACCCCTCCACTTT
CDR3 protein: CASSSGTGDNSPLHF

clone size: once
D gene: .
V gene: TRBV3-1/TRBV3-2
J gene: TRBJ2-7
CDR3 DNA: TGTGCCAGCAGCCAAGCCGGTCTAGTGTACGAGCAGTACTTC
CDR3 protein: CASSQAGLVYEQYF

clone size: .
D gene: .
V gene: TRBV14
J gene: TRBJ2-5
CDR3 DNA: TGTGCCAGCAGCCAAGATCTTCCGGGGTGGCGAGAGACCCAGTACTTC
CDR3 protein: CASSQDLPGWRETQYF

clone size: .
D gene: .
V gene: TRBV7-9
J gene: TRBJ1-6
CDR3 DNA: TGTGCCAGCAGCTTAGGGGTGACTTATTCACCCCTCCACTTT
CDR3 protein: CASSLGVTYSPLHF

clone size: .
D gene: TRBD1
V gene: TRBV24-1
J gene: TRBJ2-4
CDR3 DNA: TGTGCCACCAGTGACACTGGACAGGGCAAAAACATTCAGTACTTC
CDR3 protein: CATSDTGQGKNIQYF

clone size: .
D gene: .
V gene: TRBV9
J gene: TRBJ1-6
CDR3 DNA: TGTGCCAGCAGCGTTGGTTTCGATTCACCCCTCCACTTT
CDR3 protein: CASSVGFDSPLHF

clone size: .
D gene: .
V gene: TRBV6-5
J gene: TRBJ1-5
CDR3 DNA: TGTGCCAGCAGTACAAACCGGGGCAGGGATCAGCCCCAGCATTTT
CDR3 protein: CASSTNRGRDQPQHF

clone size: .
D gene: .
V gene: TRBV5-4
J gene: TRBJ2-5
CDR3 DNA: TGTGCCAGCAGCTCAGGGGAGGCTGAGACCCAGTACTTC
CDR3 protein: CASSSGEAETQYF

clone size: .
D gene: .
V gene: TRBV20-1
J gene: TRBJ1-2
CDR3 DNA: TGCAGTGCTAGTTTTGGCTACACCTTC
CDR3 protein: CSASFGYTF

clone size: .
D gene: .
V gene: TRBV7-2
J gene: TRBJ1-5
CDR3 DNA: TGTGCCAGCAGCTTAGACCCCAGTGATCAGCCCCAGCATTTT
CDR3 protein: CASSLDPSDQPQHF

clone size: .
D gene: .
V gene: TRBV6-2/TRBV6-3
J gene: TRBJ1-5
CDR3 DNA: TGTGCCAGCAGTCGTCGGGACGCCAATCAGCCCCAGCATTTT
CDR3 protein: CASSRRDANQPQHF

clone size: .
D gene: TRBD1
V gene: TRBV30
J gene: TRBJ1-5
CDR3 DNA: TGTGCCTGGAGTGTAGACAGGGTTTCTCAGCCCCAGCATTTT
CDR3 protein: CAWSVDRVSQPQHF

clone size: .
D gene: .
V gene: TRBV20-1
J gene: TRBJ2-2
CDR3 DNA: TGCAGTGCTGGTGGACAGTTGGGAAGCAACACCGGGGAGCTGTTTTTT
CDR3 protein: CSAGGQLGSNTGELFF

clone size: .
D gene: TRBD2
V gene: TRBV7-7
J gene: TRBJ2-5
CDR3 DNA: TGTGCTAGCAGCCCGTACCCGGACGGCGCGGGAGAGGGAGTCCAAGAGACCCAGTACTTC
CDR3 protein: CASSPYPDGAGEGVQETQYF

clone size: .
D gene: .
V gene: TRBV5-4
J gene: TRBJ1-4
CDR3 DNA: TGTGCCAGCAGCTTGGGCTCAACTGCAACTAATGAAAAACTGTTTTTT
CDR3 protein: CASSLGSTATNEKLFF

clone size: .
D gene: .
V gene: TRBV14
J gene: TRBJ1-1
CDR3 DNA: TGTGGAGCGAACGTGAACACTGAAGCTTTCTTT
CDR3 protein: CGANVNTEAFF

clone size: .
D gene: .
V gene: TRBV5-1
J gene: TRBJ1-2
CDR3 DNA: TGCGCCAGCAGCTTGGCCTGGGGACAAAGGAGTGGCTACACCTTC
CDR3 protein: CASSLAWGQRSGYTF

clone size: .
D gene: .
V gene: TRBV19
J gene: TRBJ1-4
CDR3 DNA: TGTGCCAGTAGTCCCGCGGACCTTTCCAATGAAAAACTGTTTTTT
CDR3 protein: CASSPADLSNEKLFF

clone size: once
D gene: TRBD2
V gene: TRBV7-8
J gene: TRBJ2-5
CDR3 DNA: TGTGCCAGCAGCTTAAGTCGAAGCGGGGTTGAGACCCAGTACTTC
CDR3 protein: CASSLSRSGVETQYF

clone size: once
D gene: .
V gene: TRBV3-1/TRBV3-2
J gene: TRBJ1-2
CDR3 DNA: TGTGCCAGCAGCCCCCGGACCGGTAACTATGGCTACACCTTC
CDR3 protein: CASSPRTGNYGYTF

clone size: few
D gene: TRBD2
V gene: TRBV5-1
J gene: TRBJ2-2
CDR3 DNA: TGCGCCAGCAGCTCCCGGACTAGCGGGGGAAACACCGGGGAGCTGTTTTTT
CDR3 protein: CASSSRTSGGNTGELFF

clone size: .
D gene: .
V gene: TRBV29-1
J gene: TRBJ1-1
CDR3 DNA: TGCAGCGTTAAAAAGCCTATTCCGAACACTGAAGCTTTCTTT
CDR3 protein: CSVKKPIPNTEAFF

clone size: .
D gene: TRBD2
V gene: TRBV5-6
J gene: TRBJ2-2
CDR3 DNA: TGTGCCAGCAGCCCGGGACTAGCGGGGGTAGGCACCGGGGAGCTGTTTTTT
CDR3 protein: CASSPGLAGVGTGELFF

clone size: .
D gene: TRBD2
V gene: TRBV5-1
J gene: TRBJ2-7
CDR3 DNA: TGCGCCAGCAGCGATACTAGCGGGGGGTCAGCTTTGCAGTACTTC
CDR3 protein: CASSDTSGGSALQYF

clone size: .
D gene: .
V gene: TRBV11-3
J gene: TRBJ2-2
CDR3 DNA: TGTGCCAGCAGCCATCCTGGGGCGGGCGGGGAGCTGTTTTTT
CDR3 protein: CASSHPGAGGELFF

clone size: .
D gene: .
V gene: TRBV7-2
J gene: TRBJ1-4
CDR3 DNA: TGTGCCAGCAGCCGGGACCTGAATAATGAAAAACTGTTTTTT
CDR3 protein: CASSRDLNNEKLFF

clone size: .
D gene: TRBD2
V gene: TRBV15
J gene: TRBJ2-2
CDR3 DNA: TGTGCCACCAGCGACGGGGGGGATATCACCGGGGAGCTGTTTTTT
CDR3 protein: CATSDGGDITGELFF

clone size: .
D gene: TRBD2
V gene: TRBV9
J gene: TRBJ2-1
CDR3 DNA: TGTGCCAGCAGCGTAGGTTCGCGGGGGGGCAGTTTGAATGAGCAGTTCTTC
CDR3 protein: CASSVGSRGGSLNEQFF

clone size: .
D gene: .
V gene: TRBV19
J gene: TRBJ1-1
CDR3 DNA: TGTGCCAGTAGTGTCAGGGGCACTGAAGCTTTCTTT
CDR3 protein: CASSVRGTEAFF

clone size: once
D gene: TRBD2
V gene: TRBV10-1
J gene: TRBJ2-3
CDR3 DNA: TGCGCCAGCAGTGCCCAGAGCGGGGTAGATACGCAGTATTTT
CDR3 protein: CASSAQSGVDTQYF

clone size: .
D gene: TRBD1
V gene: TRBV7-2
J gene: TRBJ2-5
CDR3 DNA: TGTGCCAGCATCGCCGGGACAGGGGGCGAAGAGACCCAGTACTTC
CDR3 protein: CASIAGTGGEETQYF

clone size: .
D gene: .
V gene: TRBV6-2/TRBV6-3
J gene: TRBJ1-1
CDR3 DNA: TGTGCCAGCAGTTACGGGCAGGGATCAGGGAACACTGAAGCTTTCTTT
CDR3 protein: CASSYGQGSGNTEAFF

clone size: .
D gene: TRBD1
V gene: TRBV29-1
J gene: TRBJ2-7
CDR3 DNA: TGCAGCGTTGGACAGGGGGCTTACGAGCAGTACTTC
CDR3 protein: CSVGQGAYEQYF

clone size: .
D gene: TRBD1
V gene: TRBV29-1
J gene: TRBJ1-5
CDR3 DNA: TGCAGCGTGGGGACAGGGGATCAGCCCCAGCATTTT
CDR3 protein: CSVGTGDQPQHF

clone size: .
D gene: .
V gene: TRBV7-2
J gene: TRBJ2-3
CDR3 DNA: TGTGCCAGCAGCTTAGTGAGGGGGTTCACAGATACGCAGTATTTT
CDR3 protein: CASSLVRGFTDTQYF

clone size: .
D gene: .
V gene: TRBV11-1
J gene: TRBJ2-7
CDR3 DNA: TGTGCCAGCAGCTTAGCGCGACACTACGAGCAGTACTTC
CDR3 protein: CASSLARHYEQYF

clone size: .
D gene: .
V gene: TRBV12-3/TRBV12-4
J gene: TRBJ1-1
CDR3 DNA: TGTGCCAGCAGAACTCTAAACACTGAAGCTTTCTTT
CDR3 protein: CASRTLNTEAFF

clone size: .
D gene: TRBD1
V gene: TRBV19
J gene: TRBJ2-7
CDR3 DNA: TGTGCCAGTAGTATTGGGGGACAGGGGCCCTACGAGCAGTACTTC
CDR3 protein: CASSIGGQGPYEQYF

clone size: .
D gene: .
V gene: TRBV27
J gene: TRBJ1-6
CDR3 DNA: TGTGCCAGCAGTTTACTACAGGGAGGCTCACCCCTCCACTTT
CDR3 protein: CASSLLQGGSPLHF

clone size: .
D gene: TRBD1
V gene: TRBV7-9
J gene: TRBJ1-2
CDR3 DNA: TGTGCCAGCAGCGTACAGGGGGCGGATGGCTACACCTTC
CDR3 protein: CASSVQGADGYTF

clone size: .
D gene: TRBD1
V gene: TRBV5-1
J gene: TRBJ1-2
CDR3 DNA: TGCGCCAGCAGCCCCGGACAGGGGGCGGACTATGGCTACACCTTC
CDR3 protein: CASSPGQGADYGYTF

clone size: .
D gene: TRBD1
V gene: TRBV28
J gene: TRBJ2-1
CDR3 DNA: TGTGCCAGCAGTGCAAGACAGGGGTCCTACAATGAGCAGTTCTTC
CDR3 protein: CASSARQGSYNEQFF

clone size: .
D gene: .
V gene: TRBV30
J gene: TRBJ1-5
CDR3 DNA: TGTGCCTGGGGGTTCAATCAGCCCCAGCATTTT
CDR3 protein: CAWGFNQPQHF

clone size: .
D gene: TRBD1
V gene: TRBV6-5
J gene: TRBJ2-7
CDR3 DNA: TGTGCCAGCAGGCGGACAGGGGGAGACTCCTACGAGCAGTACTTC
CDR3 protein: CASRRTGGDSYEQYF

clone size: .
D gene: .
V gene: TRBV30
J gene: TRBJ1-2
CDR3 DNA: TGTGCCTGGAGCGAAGGGTGGGCTGAGAGGGACTATGGCTACACCTTC
CDR3 protein: CAWSEGWAERDYGYTF

clone size: .
D gene: .
V gene: TRBV2
J gene: TRBJ2-2
CDR3 DNA: TGTGCCAGCAGTGCGGAGGTAACCGGGGAGCTGTTTTTT
CDR3 protein: CASSAEVTGELFF

clone size: .
D gene: TRBD1
V gene: TRBV6-5
J gene: TRBJ1-3
CDR3 DNA: TGTGCCAGCACCGCGACAGGGGTGGACGGAAACACCATATATTTT
CDR3 protein: CASTATGVDGNTIYF

clone size: .
D gene: .
V gene: TRBV6-2/TRBV6-3
J gene: TRBJ1-5
CDR3 DNA: TGTGCCAGCAGTGCTTTCGGGGGCGGACAGCCCCAGCATTTT
CDR3 protein: CASSAFGGGQPQHF

clone size: .
D gene: TRBD2
V gene: TRBV11-2
J gene: TRBJ2-1
CDR3 DNA: TGTGCCAGCAGCTTAGGTGTAGCGGGAAATAACAATGAGCAGTTCTTC
CDR3 protein: CASSLGVAGNNNEQFF

clone size: .
D gene: .
V gene: TRBV19
J gene: TRBJ1-5
CDR3 DNA: TGTGCCAGGTCCGGGGAGGGGTGGAACAATCAGCCCCAGCATTTT
CDR3 protein: CARSGEGWNNQPQHF

clone size: .
D gene: .
V gene: TRBV7-6
J gene: TRBJ1-6
CDR3 DNA: TGTGCCAGCAGCTTAATCGGCTCCTATAATTCACCCCTCCACTTT
CDR3 protein: CASSLIGSYNSPLHF

clone size: .
D gene: TRBD1
V gene: TRBV5-4
J gene: TRBJ2-1
CDR3 DNA: TGTGCCAGCAGCGGTCCCGGGACAGCTAATGAGCAGTTCTTC
CDR3 protein: CASSGPGTANEQFF

clone size: .
D gene: .
V gene: TRBV4-2
J gene: TRBJ1-5
CDR3 DNA: TGTGCCAGCAGCCAAGATAAAGACGGCAATCAGCCCCAGCATTTT
CDR3 protein: CASSQDKDGNQPQHF

clone size: .
D gene: .
V gene: TRBV18
J gene: TRBJ2-5
CDR3 DNA: TGTGCCAGCTCCCTAGACGGCGGGGAGACCCAGTACTTC
CDR3 protein: CASSLDGGETQYF

clone size: .
D gene: .
V gene: TRBV10-3
J gene: TRBJ1-1
CDR3 DNA: TGTGCCATCAGTGAAGGAGTGGTCCGGGACACTGAAGCTTTCTTT
CDR3 protein: CAISEGVVRDTEAFF

clone size: .
D gene: .
V gene: TRBV6-2/TRBV6-3
J gene: TRBJ1-2
CDR3 DNA: TGTGCCAGCAGTGGGACACTAAACACTCTGGCCGGCTACACCTTC
CDR3 protein: CASSGTLNTLAGYTF

clone size: .
D gene: .
V gene: TRBV4-3
J gene: TRBJ1-2
CDR3 DNA: TGCGCCAGCAGCCAAGGGGGGGCAGGAGGCTATGGCTACACCTTC
CDR3 protein: CASSQGGAGGYGYTF

clone size: .
D gene: TRBD2
V gene: TRBV29-1
J gene: TRBJ2-1
CDR3 DNA: TGCAGCCCCCGACTAGCGGGCTCCTACAATGAGCAGTTCTTC
CDR3 protein: CSPRLAGSYNEQFF

clone size: once
D gene: .
V gene: TRBV5-4
J gene: TRBJ2-1
CDR3 DNA: TGTGCCAGCAGCTTGAGGGGGCGGGGAAACCCCTACAATGAGCAGTTCTTC
CDR3 protein: CASSLRGRGNPYNEQFF

clone size: .
D gene: TRBD2
V gene: TRBV6-4
J gene: TRBJ2-1
CDR3 DNA: TGTGCCAGCAGACTAAATGGACTAGCGGGGACTCACAATGAGCAGTTCTTC
CDR3 protein: CASRLNGLAGTHNEQFF